This T cell receptor beta chain was identified in a study of blood T cell repertoires in COVID-19. Only one count was recorded for this clone. The V and J ends lost 3 bases and 3 bases, in that order; junction bases with no gene match: 9. The V gene's germline CDR1 is GTSNPN and CDR2 SVGIG (reference sequence). This CDR3 has 16 amino acids. Original data processing: The assay estimated nucleated cells by amplifying reference gene primers. The assay was immunoSEQ multiplex PCR, and TCRdb's table has in-frame clones only and misses some. V, J and clone size were drawn from that table, and D and trimming were deduced from the DNA. The table has fewer than 200,000 clones, roughly four fifths seen once; the top ten hold approximately 8%.

This sequence joins TRBV30 and TRBJ2-2, with 8 bases lining up with TRBD1. The receptor was isolated from a woman aged 70 to 79 with COVID-19, enrolled during active disease. Specimen: peripheral blood. The CDR3 loop is CAWRPMDRVDTGELFF. The CDR3 DNA reads TGTGCCTGGAGACCTATGGACAGGGTCGACACCGGGGAGCTGTTTTTT.